The 16 T cell receptor beta chains below all came from one sample that was sequenced in a study of cytomegalovirus exposure and HLA in healthy donors. The PCR used 60 Vbeta and 13 Jbeta primers. Profiling relied on immunoSEQ multiplex PCR, and the TCRdb table lists in-frame clones only, not all of them. Of roughly 130,000 clones detected, roughly 62% appear once; the ten largest clones hold about 1.8%. The source material was PBMCs. The receptors shown here come from a male donor in good health and CMV-seronegative.

V is TRBV5-1 and J is TRBJ1-5; D ambiguous. Between the trimmed V and J ends, which lost 4 bases and 7 bases, there was a span of 6 bases. The germline V gene encodes CDR1 SGHRS and CDR2 YFSETQ. The CDR3 has 11 residues. The CDR3 loop is CASSLRQPQHF. The CDR3 nucleotides are TGCGCCAGCAGCCTCAGGCAGCCCCAGCATTTT.

This clone was seen a handful of times. This chain joins TRBV7-6 and TRBJ2-1; 10 bases align to TRBD2. This CDR3 region has 14 residues. Unmatched junction bases numbered 8, after V lost 7 bases and J lost 8 bases. Per germline, CDR1 SGHVS and CDR2 FNYEAQ. The CDR3 sequence is CASKPSGGADEQFF. Written as DNA, the CDR3 is TGTGCCAGCAAGCCCAGCGGGGGGGCAGATGAGCAGTTCTTC.

V is TRBV18 and J is TRBJ2-5; the match to TRBD1 covers 7 bases. J gave up 1 base and V 0 bases, and 5 bases lay outside the gene matches. Germline assignment: CDR1 KGHSH and CDR2 LQKENI. The length of the CDR3 is 16 residues. The CDR3 coding sequence is TGTGCCAGCTCACCACCTAACCGGGACAGCCAAGAGACCCAGTACTTC. It yields the protein CASSPPNRDSQETQYF.

The chain is built from TRBV27 and TRBJ2-1; D ambiguous. Trimming cost V 6 bases and J 0 bases, with 12 bases left between them. The CDR3 has 15 amino acids. CDR1 MNHEY and CDR2 SMNVEV come from the germline V gene (reference sequence). DNA for the CDR3: TGTGCCAGCAGCTTTTTACCGGGCTCCTACAATGAGCAGTTCTTC. Its translation is CASSFLPGSYNEQFF.

This chain uses TRBV10-3 with TRBJ1-2, with D perhaps TRBD1 (5 bases). The CDR3 is 14 amino acids. CDR1 is ENHRY, CDR2 SYGVKD, per germline. The ends were cut back, 11 bases at V and 0 bases at J, with 16 bases in the middle. CDR3 sequence: CAVEDRAANYGYTF. As DNA, the CDR3 is TGTGCCGTCGAAGACAGAGCCGCTAACTATGGCTACACCTTC.

The rearrangement uses TRBV6-5 and TRBJ2-7; 15 bases are a match to TRBD2. Germline V gives CDR1 MNHEY, CDR2 SVGAGI. With V trimmed by 4 bases and J by 1 base, 2 bases remained unmatched. This CDR3 has 16 amino acids. The CDR3 is CASSLGLAGGSYEQYF. In DNA, the CDR3 is TGTGCCAGCAGTTTGGGACTAGCGGGGGGATCCTACGAGCAGTACTTC.

This chain uses TRBV27 with TRBJ2-7, with TRBD1 identical over 7 bases. The CDR3 covers 13 residues. Per germline, CDR1 MNHEY and CDR2 SMNVEV (reference sequence). The junction had 5 bases not matched to a gene; V was cut back by 6 bases and J by 3 bases. The CDR3 DNA is TGTGCCAGCAGGGGACAGATTATCTACGAGCAGTACTTC. Protein product: CASRGQIIYEQYF.

The V call is TRBV9, the J call TRBJ2-7; D might be TRBD1 (5 bases). The CDR3 loop spans 13 amino acids. V lost 4 bases and J lost 6, with 14 bases in between. The V gene's germline CDR1 is SGDLS and CDR2 YYNGEE. DNA of the CDR3: TGTGCCAGCAGCTCCGGACATTTTGGCGAGCAGTACTTC. Encoded protein: CASSSGHFGEQYF.

Comment on this clone: The junction departs from the called germline gene at one end, perhaps through a read error. The chain joins TRBV5-1 to TRBJ1-2; maybe TRBD1 (5 bases). Germline V gene data show CDR1 as SGHRS and CDR2 as YFSETQ. The length of the CDR3 is 16 residues. As DNA, the CDR3 is TGCGCCAGCAGCTTGTCGTCAGGGCATGCCGTCTATGGCTACCCCTTC. Translating it yields CASSLSSGHAVYGYPF.

The CDR3 DNA sequence: TGTGCCAGCAGCAAGGACAGGGAGTATGGCTACACCTTC. Translating gives CASSKDREYGYTF. The chain employs TRBV11-2 and TRBJ1-2; 8 bases agree with TRBD1. The CDR3 is 13 amino acids. With 5 bases clipped from V and 5 bases from J, the junction kept 4 bases outside the gene matches. From germline, CDR1 is SGHAT and CDR2 FQNNGV.

The chain joins TRBV30 to TRBJ1-5, with D possibly being TRBD1 (6 bases). This CDR3 comprises 13 residues. The V gene lost 4 bases and the J gene lost 4 bases, with 11 bases spanning the gap. Germline values: CDR1 GTSNPN, CDR2 SVGIG (reference sequence). CDR3 loop: CAWTGAYNQPQHF. CDR3 DNA sequence: TGTGCCTGGACAGGGGCTTATAATCAGCCCCAGCATTTT.

In regard to this clone: A read error may account for a junction end that differs from germline. The chain recombines TRBV4-2 with TRBJ1-2; D unclear. From germline, CDR1 is LGHNA and CDR2 YNFKEQ. CDR3 length: 15 amino acids. CDR3 amino acids: CASSPLSESNYGFTF. DNA of the CDR3: TGTGCCAGCAGCCCATTATCGGAAAGCAACTATGGCTTCACCTTC.

The chain joins TRBV6-1 to TRBJ1-5, with D perhaps matching TRBD1 (5 bases). CDR1 and CDR2 from the germline V gene are MNHNS and SASEGT. The CDR3 contains 13 residues. V was cut by 6 bases and J by 1 base, with 7 bases left in between. The CDR3 DNA reads as TGTGCCAGCAGCAGGGCAAGCAATCAGCCCCAGCATTTT. This sequence encodes CASSRASNQPQHF.

The DNA of the CDR3 is TGTGCCAGCAGCTTATCCTGGACAGGGGCGAACACTGAAGCTTTCTTT. This translates into CASSLSWTGANTEAFF. The chain uses TRBV7-8 and TRBJ1-1, with TRBD1 matching over 9 bases. Germline V gives CDR1 SGHVS, CDR2 FQNEAQ. CDR3 length: 16 amino acids. The trim removed 2 bases at V and 1 base at J, leaving 5 bases unmatched.

This clone appeared a single time. The J gene is TRBJ2-1, the V gene TRBV10-3, with TRBD1 matching over 7 bases. Germline CDR1 ENHRY, CDR2 SYGVKD. CDR3 length equals 14 residues. With 6 bases clipped from V and 8 bases from J, the junction kept 10 bases outside the gene matches. CDR3 residues: CAISKRDSLDEQFF. CDR3 DNA sequence: TGTGCCATCAGCAAACGGGACAGCTTGGATGAGCAGTTCTTC.

A word on this clone: At one end the junction does not follow the germline gene, possibly because of a read error. The same CDR3 arises from other DNA sequences in this sample as well. This chain joins TRBV18 and TRBJ2-5; TRBD2 matches at 7 bases. This CDR3 has 15 residues. CDR1 and CDR2 from the germline V gene are KGHSH and LQKENI. The chain's CDR3 is CASSPYALARETQYF. In nucleotides, the CDR3 is TGTGCCAGCTCACCATACGCACTAGCGAGAGAGACTCAGTACTTC.